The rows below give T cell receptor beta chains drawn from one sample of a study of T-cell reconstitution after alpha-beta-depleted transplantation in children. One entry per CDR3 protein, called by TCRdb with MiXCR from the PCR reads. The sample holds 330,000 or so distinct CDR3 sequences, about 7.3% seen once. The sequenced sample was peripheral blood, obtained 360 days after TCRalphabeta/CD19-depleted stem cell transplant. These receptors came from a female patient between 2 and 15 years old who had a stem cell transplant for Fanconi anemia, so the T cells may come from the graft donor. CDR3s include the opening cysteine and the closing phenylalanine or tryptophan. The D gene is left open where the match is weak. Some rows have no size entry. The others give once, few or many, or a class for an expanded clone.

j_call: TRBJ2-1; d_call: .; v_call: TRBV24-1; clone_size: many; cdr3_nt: TGTGCCACCAGTGAGAACGGGCCTACTTCCTACAATGAGCAGTTCTTC; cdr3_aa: CATSENGPTSYNEQFF
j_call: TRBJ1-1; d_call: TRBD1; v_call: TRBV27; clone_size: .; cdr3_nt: TGTGCCAGCAGTTTATCAACAGGGGGTCCTTTTGGAGCTTTCTTT; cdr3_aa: CASSLSTGGPFGAFF
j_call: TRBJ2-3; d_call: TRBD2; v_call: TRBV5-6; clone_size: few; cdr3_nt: TGTGCCAGCAGCATAAAGCGGGGGGTTAGCACAGATACGCAGTATTTT; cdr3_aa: CASSIKRGVSTDTQYF
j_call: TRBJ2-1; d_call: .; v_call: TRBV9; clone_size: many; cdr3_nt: TGTGCCAGCAGCGTAGATGGTTTCGATGAGCAGTTCTTC; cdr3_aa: CASSVDGFDEQFF
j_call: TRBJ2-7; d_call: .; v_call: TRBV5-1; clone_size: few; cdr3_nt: TGCGCCAGCAGCTTCGCCCCACGAGACGGACACTACGAGCAGTACTTC; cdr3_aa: CASSFAPRDGHYEQYF
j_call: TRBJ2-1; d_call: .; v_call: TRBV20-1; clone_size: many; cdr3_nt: TGCAGTGCTCTTCCCGACAGATCCTACAATGAGCAGTTCTTC; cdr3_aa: CSALPDRSYNEQFF
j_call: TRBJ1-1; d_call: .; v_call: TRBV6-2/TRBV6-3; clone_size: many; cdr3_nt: TGTGCCAGCAGTTACGGCTACAGATTGAACACTGAAGCTTTCTTT; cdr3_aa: CASSYGYRLNTEAFF
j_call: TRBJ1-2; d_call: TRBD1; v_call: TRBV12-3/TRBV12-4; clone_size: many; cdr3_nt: TGTGCCAGCAGCCAGATCCCAGGGGGCCTCACCTTC; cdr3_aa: CASSQIPGGLTF
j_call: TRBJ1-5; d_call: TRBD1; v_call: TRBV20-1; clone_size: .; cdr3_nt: TGCAGTGCTAGAGATCGAAGGACAGGGGTTCAGCCCCAGCATTTT; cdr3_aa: CSARDRRTGVQPQHF
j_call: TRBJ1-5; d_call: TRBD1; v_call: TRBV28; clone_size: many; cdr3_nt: TGTGCCAGCAGTGGGACAGGGGGCAAGCCCCAGCATTTT; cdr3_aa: CASSGTGGKPQHF
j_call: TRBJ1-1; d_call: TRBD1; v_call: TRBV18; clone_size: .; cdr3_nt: TGTGCCAGCTCACCGTTGGGACAGGCGGTTTTGAACACTGAAGCTTTCTTT; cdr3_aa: CASSPLGQAVLNTEAFF
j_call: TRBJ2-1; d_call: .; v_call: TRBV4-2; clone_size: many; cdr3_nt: TGTGCCAGCAGCCATCCGGACTCGTCCTACAATGAGCAGTTCTTC; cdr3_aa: CASSHPDSSYNEQFF
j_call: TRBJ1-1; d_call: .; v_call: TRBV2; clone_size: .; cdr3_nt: TGTGCCAGCAGTGAAGAAGACATCCTGAACACTGAAGCTTTCTTT; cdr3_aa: CASSEEDILNTEAFF
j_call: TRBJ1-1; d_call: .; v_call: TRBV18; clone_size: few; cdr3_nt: TGTGCCAGCTCACCGACGGGGCGGGACACTGAAGCTTTCTTT; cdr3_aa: CASSPTGRDTEAFF
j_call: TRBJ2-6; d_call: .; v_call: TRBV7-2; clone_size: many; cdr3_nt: TGTGCCAGCAGCTTACTTCCAGGGGTGAATGGGGCCAACGTCCTGACTTTC; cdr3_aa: CASSLLPGVNGANVLTF
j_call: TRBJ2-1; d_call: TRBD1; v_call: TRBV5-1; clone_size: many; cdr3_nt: TGCGCCAGCAGCTATTTGGGACAGGGTTACAATGAGCAGTTCTTC; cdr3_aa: CASSYLGQGYNEQFF
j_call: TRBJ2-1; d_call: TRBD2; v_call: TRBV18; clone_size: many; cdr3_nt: TGTGCCAGCTCACCATACCGGGGGGAGTACAATGAGCAGTTCTTC; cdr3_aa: CASSPYRGEYNEQFF
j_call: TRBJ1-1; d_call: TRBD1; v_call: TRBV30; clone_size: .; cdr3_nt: TGTGCCTGGAGTCGAGACAGGGGATTTACTGAAGCTTTCTTT; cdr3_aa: CAWSRDRGFTEAFF
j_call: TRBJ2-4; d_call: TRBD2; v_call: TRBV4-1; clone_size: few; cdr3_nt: TGCGCCAGCAGCCAAGGTAAAAGCGGGGGAAACATTCAGTACTTC; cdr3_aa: CASSQGKSGGNIQYF
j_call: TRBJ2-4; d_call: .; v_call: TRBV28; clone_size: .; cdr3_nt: TGTGCCAGCGTTAGACGGGGCAGAAACATTCAGTACTTC; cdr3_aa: CASVRRGRNIQYF
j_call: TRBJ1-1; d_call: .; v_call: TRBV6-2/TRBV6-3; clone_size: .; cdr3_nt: TGTGCCGCGAGAGCGGGAAATACAGCCCCAAACACTGAAGCTTTCTTT; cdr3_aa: CAARAGNTAPNTEAFF
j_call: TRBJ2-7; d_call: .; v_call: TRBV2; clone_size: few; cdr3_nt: TGTGCCAGCCGGGACTTCCCCTACGAGCAGTACTTC; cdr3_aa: CASRDFPYEQYF
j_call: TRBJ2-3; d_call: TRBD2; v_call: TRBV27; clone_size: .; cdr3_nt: TGTGCCAGCAGAAGTAGCGGGGGGCCGGCAGATACGCAGTATTTT; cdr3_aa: CASRSSGGPADTQYF
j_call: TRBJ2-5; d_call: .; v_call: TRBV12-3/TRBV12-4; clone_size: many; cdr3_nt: TGTGCCACCGCGAGGACACGGGAGACCCAGTACTTC; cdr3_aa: CATARTRETQYF
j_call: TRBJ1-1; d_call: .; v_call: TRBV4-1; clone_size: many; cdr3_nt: TGCGCCAGCAGCCAAGGGGTAGCGGGGGACACTGAAGCTTTCTTT; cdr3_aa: CASSQGVAGDTEAFF
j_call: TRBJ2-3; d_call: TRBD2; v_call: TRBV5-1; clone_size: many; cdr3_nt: TGCGCCAGCAGCTTCGTGATAGCGGGGGAGGTAGATACGCAGTATTTT; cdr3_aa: CASSFVIAGEVDTQYF
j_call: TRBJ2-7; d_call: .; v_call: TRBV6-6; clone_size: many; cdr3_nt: TGTGCCAGCAGTTACGGGGGCCCCTACGAGCAGTACTTC; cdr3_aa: CASSYGGPYEQYF
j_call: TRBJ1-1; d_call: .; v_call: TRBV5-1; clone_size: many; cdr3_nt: TGCGCCAGCAGCTTGACGGCGACACTGCACACTGAAGCTTTCTTT; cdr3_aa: CASSLTATLHTEAFF
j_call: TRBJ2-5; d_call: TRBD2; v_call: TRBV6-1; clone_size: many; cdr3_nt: TGTGCCAGCAGTGAAGCGGGGGGGAAAGAGACCCAGTACTTC; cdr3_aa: CASSEAGGKETQYF
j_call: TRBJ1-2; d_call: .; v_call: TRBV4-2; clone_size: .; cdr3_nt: TGTGCCAGCAGCCAAGAGACCGGGTTTGGCTACACCTTC; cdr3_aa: CASSQETGFGYTF
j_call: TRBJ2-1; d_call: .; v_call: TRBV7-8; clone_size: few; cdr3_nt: TGTGCCAGCAGCTTAGATCTGGGTTACAATGAGCAGTTCTTC; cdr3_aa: CASSLDLGYNEQFF
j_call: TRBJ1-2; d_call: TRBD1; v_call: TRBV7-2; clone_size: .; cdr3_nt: TGTGCCAGCAGCCTTGGACAGGGAGGCCCGCATGGCTATGGCTACACCTTC; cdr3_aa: CASSLGQGGPHGYGYTF
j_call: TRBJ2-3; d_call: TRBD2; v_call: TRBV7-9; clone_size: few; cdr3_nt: TGTGCCAGCAGCTTTGGACTAGCGGGAGCCACAGATACGCAGTATTTT; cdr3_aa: CASSFGLAGATDTQYF
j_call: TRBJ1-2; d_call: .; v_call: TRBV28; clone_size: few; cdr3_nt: TGTGCCAGCAGTTTATACACGGGGGCTAACAGCTATGGCTACACCTTC; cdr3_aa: CASSLYTGANSYGYTF
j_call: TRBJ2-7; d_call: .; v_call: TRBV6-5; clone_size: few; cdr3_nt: TGTGCCAGCACGACAGGCCACTACGAGCAGTACTTC; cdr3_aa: CASTTGHYEQYF
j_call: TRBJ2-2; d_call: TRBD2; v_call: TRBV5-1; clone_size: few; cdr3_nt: TGCGCCAGCAGCTTGCCAGCGGGGGGCACCGGGGAGCTGTTTTTT; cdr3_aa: CASSLPAGGTGELFF
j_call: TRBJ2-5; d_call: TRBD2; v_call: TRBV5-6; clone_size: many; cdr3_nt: TGTGCCAGCAGCTGGGGACTAGCGGGAGATGCATTCCAAGAGACCCAGTACTTC; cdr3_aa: CASSWGLAGDAFQETQYF
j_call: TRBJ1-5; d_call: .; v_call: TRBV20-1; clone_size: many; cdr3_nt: TGCAGTGCTAACCCAACAGGGTCTAATCAGCCCCAGCATTTT; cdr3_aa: CSANPTGSNQPQHF
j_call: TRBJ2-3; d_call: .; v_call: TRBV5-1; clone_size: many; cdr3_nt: TGCGCCAGCAGCTTGGAGCTGAGCACAGATACGCAGTATTTT; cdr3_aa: CASSLELSTDTQYF
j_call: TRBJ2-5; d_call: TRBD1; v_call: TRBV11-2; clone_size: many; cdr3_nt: TGTGCCAGCAGCTACAGGGGGTTAGAGACCCAGTACTTC; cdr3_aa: CASSYRGLETQYF
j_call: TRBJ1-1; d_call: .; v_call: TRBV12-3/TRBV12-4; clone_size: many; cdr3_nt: TGTGCCAGCAGCAAGTCAGTGGGGAACACTGAAGCTTTCTTT; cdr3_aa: CASSKSVGNTEAFF
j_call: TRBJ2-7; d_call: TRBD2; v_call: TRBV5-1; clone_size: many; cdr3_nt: TGCGCCAGCAGCTTTGGGTTAGCGGGGGACTCCTACGAGCAGTACTTC; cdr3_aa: CASSFGLAGDSYEQYF
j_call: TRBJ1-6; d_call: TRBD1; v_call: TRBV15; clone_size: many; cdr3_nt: TGTGCCACCAGGCAGACAGGGGGGTCTAATTCACCCCTCCACTTT; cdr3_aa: CATRQTGGSNSPLHF
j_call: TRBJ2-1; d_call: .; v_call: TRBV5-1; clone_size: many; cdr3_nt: TGCGCCAGCAGCCTAAGGGGTAGCGGACCCTACAATGAGCAGTTCTTC; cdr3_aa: CASSLRGSGPYNEQFF
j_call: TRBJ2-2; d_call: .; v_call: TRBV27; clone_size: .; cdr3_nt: TGTGCCAGCAGTTTTGGGCCGTCAACCGGGGAGCTGTTTTTT; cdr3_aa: CASSFGPSTGELFF
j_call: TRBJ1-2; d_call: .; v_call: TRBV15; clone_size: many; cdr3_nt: TGTGCCACCAGCAGAGATCGCGTGGATGGCTACACCTTC; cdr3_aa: CATSRDRVDGYTF
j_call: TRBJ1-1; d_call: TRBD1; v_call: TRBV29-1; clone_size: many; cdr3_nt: TGCAGCGACGGGACAGGGGCGTCTGAAGCTTTCTTT; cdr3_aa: CSDGTGASEAFF
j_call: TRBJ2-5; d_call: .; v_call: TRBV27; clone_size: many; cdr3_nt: TGTGCCAGCAGTCCCCTGAGGGGCCAAGAGACCCAGTACTTC; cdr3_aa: CASSPLRGQETQYF
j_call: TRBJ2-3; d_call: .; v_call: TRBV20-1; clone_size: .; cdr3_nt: TGCAGTGCTAGAGATCCCAGGGCACACACAGATACGCAGTATTTT; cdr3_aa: CSARDPRAHTDTQYF
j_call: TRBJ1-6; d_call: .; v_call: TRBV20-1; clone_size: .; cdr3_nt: TGCAGTGCCCTAGTAGGCTTTCAAAATTCACCCCTCCACTTT; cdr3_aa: CSALVGFQNSPLHF
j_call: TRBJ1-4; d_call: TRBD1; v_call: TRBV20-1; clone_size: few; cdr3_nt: TGCAGTGCTAGCGAACAGGGGGCTAATGAAAAACTGTTTTTT; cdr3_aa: CSASEQGANEKLFF
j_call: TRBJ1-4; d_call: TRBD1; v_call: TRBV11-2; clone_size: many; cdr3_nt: TGTGCCAGCAGCCGTGACAGGGGCTCTAATGAAAAACTGTTTTTT; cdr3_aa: CASSRDRGSNEKLFF
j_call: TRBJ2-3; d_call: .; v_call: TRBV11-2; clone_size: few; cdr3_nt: TGTGCCAGCAGAGTCCCGGGGGCCCGGAATACGCAGTATTTT; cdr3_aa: CASRVPGARNTQYF
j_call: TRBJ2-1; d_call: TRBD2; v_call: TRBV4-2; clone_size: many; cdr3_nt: TGTGCCAGCAGCCAAGATACGTCGCCTAGCGGGGGGGCGGCCTACAATGAGCAGTTCTTC; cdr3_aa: CASSQDTSPSGGAAYNEQFF
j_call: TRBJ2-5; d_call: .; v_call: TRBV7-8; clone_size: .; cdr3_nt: TGTGCCAGCAGCTTGGGTGTGACGAAGCAAGAGACCCAGTACTTC; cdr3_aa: CASSLGVTKQETQYF
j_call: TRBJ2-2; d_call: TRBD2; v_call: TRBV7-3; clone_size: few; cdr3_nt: TGTGCCAGCAGCCCCTTCGCGGGGGGGCCTCTGGGCCGAAACACCGGGGAGCTGTTTTTT; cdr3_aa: CASSPFAGGPLGRNTGELFF